This is a list of T cell receptor beta chains from one sample in a study of CD8+CD57+ T cells in acquired aplastic anemia. TCRdb analysed the reads with MiXCR anew, one entry per CDR3 protein. The sample lists 150,000 or so distinct CDR3 sequences; 55% to 75% were seen once. The sequencing sample was made of sorted CD4+, CD8+, or CD8+CD57+ T cells (not recorded which) from PBMCs. These receptors came from a human donor in good health. Both conserved end residues are part of each CDR3. A D gene is named only where the DNA matches it firmly. Not all rows give a size; the values are once, few, many and, for expanded clones, a class.

CDR3 protein: CASSLRLAGAYEQYF
CDR3 DNA: TGTGCCAGCAGCTTAAGGTTAGCGGGGGCTTACGAGCAGTACTTC
J gene: TRBJ2-7
D gene: TRBD2
clone size: -
V gene: TRBV11-2

CDR3 protein: CASSTPGIIEAQYF
CDR3 DNA: TGTGCCAGTAGTACCCCGGGAATAATAGAGGCGCAGTACTTC
J gene: TRBJ2-7
D gene: -
clone size: -
V gene: TRBV7-3

CDR3 protein: CATSLAGVQYF
CDR3 DNA: TGTGCCACCAGTTTGGCAGGGGTGCAGTACTTC
J gene: TRBJ2-7
D gene: -
clone size: -
V gene: TRBV24-1

CDR3 protein: CASSVLANTEAFF
CDR3 DNA: TGTGCCAGCAGCGTATTAGCGAACACTGAAGCTTTCTTT
J gene: TRBJ1-1
D gene: -
clone size: -
V gene: TRBV9

CDR3 protein: CASSVIPSNEQYF
CDR3 DNA: TGTGCCAGTAGTGTCATCCCTAGCAACGAGCAGTACTTC
J gene: TRBJ2-7
D gene: -
clone size: many
V gene: TRBV19

CDR3 protein: CASSQRGGRYGEQFF
CDR3 DNA: TGTGCCAGCAGCCAACGAGGGGGGAGGTACGGTGAGCAGTTCTTC
J gene: TRBJ2-1
D gene: -
clone size: -
V gene: TRBV11-3

CDR3 protein: CASSSGQYTEAFF
CDR3 DNA: TGTGCCAGCAGCTCAGGACAATACACTGAAGCTTTCTTT
J gene: TRBJ1-1
D gene: -
clone size: -
V gene: TRBV5-4

CDR3 protein: CASSAQARGNGYTF
CDR3 DNA: TGTGCCAGTAGCGCCCAAGCCCGGGGCAACGGCTACACCTTC
J gene: TRBJ1-2
D gene: -
clone size: many
V gene: TRBV19

CDR3 protein: CSVDGLDGTGEQFF
CDR3 DNA: TGCAGCGTTGATGGTCTAGATGGGACCGGTGAGCAGTTCTTC
J gene: TRBJ2-1
D gene: -
clone size: -
V gene: TRBV29-1

CDR3 protein: CASSPRLGQSSYNEQFF
CDR3 DNA: TGTGCTAGCAGCCCCCGGCTGGGCCAGAGCTCCTACAATGAGCAGTTCTTC
J gene: TRBJ2-1
D gene: -
clone size: -
V gene: TRBV7-3

CDR3 protein: CASSLAVREVSYNEQYF
CDR3 DNA: TGCGCCAGCAGCTTGGCCGTGCGGGAGGTTTCCTACAATGAGCAGTATTTT
J gene: TRBJ2-3
D gene: TRBD2
clone size: -
V gene: TRBV5-1

CDR3 protein: CASSVSSGSMYEQYF
CDR3 DNA: TGTGCCAGCAGCGTAAGCAGCGGGAGTATGTACGAGCAGTACTTC
J gene: TRBJ2-7
D gene: TRBD2
clone size: many
V gene: TRBV9

CDR3 protein: CASSPRLQSTDTQYF
CDR3 DNA: TGTGCCAGCAGCCCGAGGCTTCAGTCCACAGATACGCAGTATTTT
J gene: TRBJ2-3
D gene: -
clone size: -
V gene: TRBV7-2

CDR3 protein: CAGRREDYEQYF
CDR3 DNA: TGTGCCGGCAGAAGAGAGGACTACGAGCAGTACTTC
J gene: TRBJ2-7
D gene: -
clone size: -
V gene: TRBV2

CDR3 protein: CANVGGGRADEQFF
CDR3 DNA: TGCGCCAACGTCGGGGGCGGGAGGGCCGATGAGCAGTTCTTC
J gene: TRBJ2-1
D gene: TRBD2
clone size: once
V gene: TRBV10-1

CDR3 protein: CASSFFGGEETQYF
CDR3 DNA: TGCGCCAGCAGCTTCTTCGGAGGGGAAGAGACCCAGTACTTC
J gene: TRBJ2-5
D gene: -
clone size: -
V gene: TRBV5-1

CDR3 protein: CASSEAGTTYGYTF
CDR3 DNA: TGTGCCAGCAGTGAAGCTGGGACTACCTATGGCTACACCTTC
J gene: TRBJ1-2
D gene: -
clone size: -
V gene: TRBV9

CDR3 protein: CSSLAGGYNEQFF
CDR3 DNA: TGCAGTTCTCTAGCGGGAGGATACAATGAGCAGTTCTTC
J gene: TRBJ2-1
D gene: TRBD2
clone size: -
V gene: TRBV20-1

CDR3 protein: CAISGPGQGSYEQYF
CDR3 DNA: TGTGCCATCAGTGGGCCCGGACAGGGGTCCTACGAGCAGTACTTC
J gene: TRBJ2-7
D gene: TRBD1
clone size: -
V gene: TRBV10-3

CDR3 protein: CASSLGGVYEQYF
CDR3 DNA: TGTGCCAGCAGCTTAGGAGGCGTTTACGAGCAGTACTTC
J gene: TRBJ2-7
D gene: -
clone size: -
V gene: TRBV7-2

CDR3 protein: CASSVGVTSTDTQYF
CDR3 DNA: TGTGCCAGCAGCGTAGGCGTCACCAGCACAGATACGCAGTATTTT
J gene: TRBJ2-3
D gene: -
clone size: -
V gene: TRBV2

CDR3 protein: CASSEVPERYGYTF
CDR3 DNA: TGTGCCAGCAGCGAGGTTCCAGAGAGGTATGGCTACACCTTC
J gene: TRBJ1-2
D gene: -
clone size: -
V gene: TRBV7-9

CDR3 protein: CSAFSGRGYEAFF
CDR3 DNA: TGCAGTGCTTTTAGCGGGAGAGGGTACGAAGCTTTCTTT
J gene: TRBJ1-1
D gene: -
clone size: -
V gene: TRBV20-1

CDR3 protein: CASSVALAGSETQYF
CDR3 DNA: TGTGCCAGCAGCGTAGCACTAGCGGGGTCGGAGACCCAGTACTTC
J gene: TRBJ2-5
D gene: TRBD2
clone size: -
V gene: TRBV9

CDR3 protein: CASSISSSDTQYF
CDR3 DNA: TGTGCCAGTAGTATATCTTCATCAGATACGCAGTATTTT
J gene: TRBJ2-3
D gene: -
clone size: -
V gene: TRBV19

CDR3 protein: CSAREPSGGNTEAFF
CDR3 DNA: TGCAGTGCTAGAGAACCTTCGGGGGGGAACACTGAAGCTTTCTTT
J gene: TRBJ1-1
D gene: -
clone size: -
V gene: TRBV20-1

CDR3 protein: CASSPYSGNTIYF
CDR3 DNA: TGTGCCAGCAGCCCCTACTCTGGAAACACCATATATTTT
J gene: TRBJ1-3
D gene: -
clone size: once
V gene: TRBV7-2

CDR3 protein: CASSVGGGLARTDTQYF
CDR3 DNA: TGTGCCAGCAGCGTAGGGGGGGGACTAGCGCGCACAGATACGCAGTATTTT
J gene: TRBJ2-3
D gene: TRBD2
clone size: -
V gene: TRBV9

CDR3 protein: CASSSSGRFYGYTF
CDR3 DNA: TGTGCCAGCAGCTCGTCAGGACGGTTCTATGGCTACACCTTC
J gene: TRBJ1-2
D gene: -
clone size: many
V gene: TRBV5-6

CDR3 protein: CASSSDTFPGEQYF
CDR3 DNA: TGTGCCAGCAGCTCGGACACCTTTCCGGGGGAGCAGTACTTC
J gene: TRBJ2-7
D gene: -
clone size: -
V gene: TRBV12-3/TRBV12-4

CDR3 protein: CATSVEQGNYGYTF
CDR3 DNA: TGTGCCACCAGCGTTGAGCAGGGTAACTATGGCTACACCTTC
J gene: TRBJ1-2
D gene: -
clone size: -
V gene: TRBV15

CDR3 protein: CASSLDTGGYEQYF
CDR3 DNA: TGTGCCAGCAGCTTAGATACAGGGGGCTACGAGCAGTACTTC
J gene: TRBJ2-7
D gene: TRBD1
clone size: -
V gene: TRBV11-3

CDR3 protein: CASSSQGLPSYEQYF
CDR3 DNA: TGTGCCAGCAGCTCCCAGGGGTTACCATCCTACGAGCAGTACTTC
J gene: TRBJ2-7
D gene: -
clone size: -
V gene: TRBV7-8

CDR3 protein: CASSPIAGRSEQYF
CDR3 DNA: TGTGCCAGCAGCCCTATAGCGGGGCGGAGCGAGCAGTACTTC
J gene: TRBJ2-7
D gene: TRBD2
clone size: many
V gene: TRBV12-3/TRBV12-4

CDR3 protein: CASSPSEDRAYYGYTF
CDR3 DNA: TGTGCCAGCAGTCCTTCGGAGGACAGGGCCTACTATGGCTACACCTTC
J gene: TRBJ1-2
D gene: TRBD1
clone size: few
V gene: TRBV27

CDR3 protein: CASSLDRAGTEAFF
CDR3 DNA: TGTGCCAGCAGCTTAGACAGGGCCGGCACTGAAGCTTTCTTT
J gene: TRBJ1-1
D gene: TRBD1
clone size: -
V gene: TRBV7-3

CDR3 protein: CASSPPGQSNSPLHF
CDR3 DNA: TGTGCCAGCAGCCCACCGGGTCAGTCAAATTCACCCCTCCACTTT
J gene: TRBJ1-6
D gene: -
clone size: -
V gene: TRBV14

CDR3 protein: CASRQISGNTIYF
CDR3 DNA: TGTGCCAGCAGACAGATCTCTGGAAACACCATATATTTT
J gene: TRBJ1-3
D gene: -
clone size: -
V gene: TRBV2

CDR3 protein: CASSQVAGVRHEQYF
CDR3 DNA: TGTGCCAGCAGCCAAGTTGCGGGAGTACGACACGAGCAGTACTTC
J gene: TRBJ2-7
D gene: TRBD2
clone size: -
V gene: TRBV14

CDR3 protein: CASSVGFGYEQYF
CDR3 DNA: TGTGCCAGCAGCGTAGGTTTCGGATACGAGCAGTACTTC
J gene: TRBJ2-7
D gene: -
clone size: -
V gene: TRBV9

CDR3 protein: CASRWGGSTEAFF
CDR3 DNA: TGTGCCAGCAGATGGGGAGGGAGTACTGAAGCTTTCTTT
J gene: TRBJ1-1
D gene: -
clone size: many
V gene: TRBV27

CDR3 protein: CASSQDTSNTFYNSPLHF
CDR3 DNA: TGTGCCAGCAGCCAAGATACATCGAATACCTTCTATAATTCACCCCTCCACTTT
J gene: TRBJ1-6
D gene: -
clone size: -
V gene: TRBV3-1

CDR3 protein: CSARGDTGYGYTF
CDR3 DNA: TGCAGTGCTAGAGGGGACACCGGCTATGGCTACACCTTC
J gene: TRBJ1-2
D gene: -
clone size: -
V gene: TRBV20-1

CDR3 protein: CASSGDRGSSYEQYF
CDR3 DNA: TGTGCCAGCAGTGGAGACAGGGGGAGCTCCTACGAGCAGTACTTC
J gene: TRBJ2-7
D gene: TRBD1
clone size: -
V gene: TRBV25-1

CDR3 protein: CASQAPLAYNEQFF
CDR3 DNA: TGTGCCAGCCAAGCACCCCTCGCCTACAATGAGCAGTTCTTC
J gene: TRBJ2-1
D gene: -
clone size: -
V gene: TRBV7-9

CDR3 protein: CASSQELNEQFF
CDR3 DNA: TGTGCCAGCAGCCAAGAGTTGAATGAGCAGTTCTTC
J gene: TRBJ2-1
D gene: -
clone size: -
V gene: TRBV14

CDR3 protein: CASTVDVSATQYF
CDR3 DNA: TGTGCCAGCACGGTTGACGTCTCGGCTACGCAGTATTTT
J gene: TRBJ2-3
D gene: -
clone size: -
V gene: TRBV7-8

CDR3 protein: CASSDSGSYEQYF
CDR3 DNA: TGTGCCAGCAGTGATAGCGGCTCCTACGAGCAGTACTTC
J gene: TRBJ2-7
D gene: -
clone size: -
V gene: TRBV2

CDR3 protein: CASRQSLEGSETQYF
CDR3 DNA: TGTGCCAGCAGGCAATCTTTGGAGGGTTCAGAGACCCAGTACTTC
J gene: TRBJ2-5
D gene: -
clone size: -
V gene: TRBV2

CDR3 protein: CASQPVAGGRYEQYF
CDR3 DNA: TGTGCCAGTCAACCAGTAGCAGGGGGTCGGTACGAGCAGTACTTC
J gene: TRBJ2-7
D gene: TRBD1
clone size: many
V gene: TRBV19

CDR3 protein: CASSPRAYEQYF
CDR3 DNA: TGTGCCAGCAGCCCCCGCGCCTACGAGCAGTACTTC
J gene: TRBJ2-7
D gene: -
clone size: -
V gene: TRBV7-7

CDR3 protein: CASGFQSGSSYNEQFF
CDR3 DNA: TGTGCTAGTGGTTTTCAAAGCGGGAGCTCCTACAATGAGCAGTTCTTC
J gene: TRBJ2-1
D gene: TRBD2
clone size: -
V gene: TRBV12-5

CDR3 protein: CASSFGPGRNRYEQYF
CDR3 DNA: TGTGCCAGCAGCTTCGGCCCCGGGAGGAACCGCTACGAGCAGTACTTC
J gene: TRBJ2-7
D gene: TRBD2
clone size: many
V gene: TRBV5-8

CDR3 protein: CASSVWTSGGAGELFF
CDR3 DNA: TGTGCCAGCAGCGTGTGGACTAGCGGGGGGGCCGGGGAGCTGTTTTTT
J gene: TRBJ2-2
D gene: TRBD2
clone size: once
V gene: TRBV7-6

CDR3 protein: CSAGEGDQPQHF
CDR3 DNA: TGCAGTGCTGGGGAGGGGGATCAGCCCCAGCATTTT
J gene: TRBJ1-5
D gene: -
clone size: few
V gene: TRBV20-1